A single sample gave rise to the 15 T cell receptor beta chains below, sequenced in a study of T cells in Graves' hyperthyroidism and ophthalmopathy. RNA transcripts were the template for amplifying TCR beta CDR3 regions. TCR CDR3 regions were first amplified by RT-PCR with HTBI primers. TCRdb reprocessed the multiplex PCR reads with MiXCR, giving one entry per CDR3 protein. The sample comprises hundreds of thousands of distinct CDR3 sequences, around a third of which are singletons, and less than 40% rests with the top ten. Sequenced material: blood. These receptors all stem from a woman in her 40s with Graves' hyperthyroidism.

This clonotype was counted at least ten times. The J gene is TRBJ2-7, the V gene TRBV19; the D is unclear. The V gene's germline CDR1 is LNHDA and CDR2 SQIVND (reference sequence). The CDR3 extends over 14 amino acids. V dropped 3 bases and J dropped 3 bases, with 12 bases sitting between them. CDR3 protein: CASSIFDGNYEQYF. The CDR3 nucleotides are TGTGCCAGTAGTATTTTCGACGGCAACTACGAGCAGTACTTC.

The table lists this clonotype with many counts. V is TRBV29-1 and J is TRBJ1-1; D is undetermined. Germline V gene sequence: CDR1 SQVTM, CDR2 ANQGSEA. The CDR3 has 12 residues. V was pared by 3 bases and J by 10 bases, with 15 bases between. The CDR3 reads CSVDTTAKGAFF. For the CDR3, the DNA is TGCAGCGTTGATACTACAGCGAAGGGAGCTTTCTTT.

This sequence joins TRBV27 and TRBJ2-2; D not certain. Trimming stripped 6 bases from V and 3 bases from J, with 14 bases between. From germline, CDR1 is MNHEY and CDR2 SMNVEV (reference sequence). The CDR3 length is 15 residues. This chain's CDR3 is CASSPRSGDTGELFF. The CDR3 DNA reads TGTGCCAGCAGCCCTAGGTCTGGGGACACCGGGGAGCTGTTTTTT.

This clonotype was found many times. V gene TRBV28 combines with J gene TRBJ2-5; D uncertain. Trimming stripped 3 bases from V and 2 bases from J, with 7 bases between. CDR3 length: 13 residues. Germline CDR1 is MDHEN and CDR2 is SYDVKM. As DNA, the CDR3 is TGTGCCAGCAGTTTGGTGGCGCAAGAGACCCAGTACTTC. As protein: CASSLVAQETQYF.

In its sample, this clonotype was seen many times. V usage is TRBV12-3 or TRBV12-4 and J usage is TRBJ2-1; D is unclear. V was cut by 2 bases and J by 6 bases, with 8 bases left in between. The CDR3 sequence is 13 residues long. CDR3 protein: CASSLYGGNEQFF. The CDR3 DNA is TGTGCCAGCAGTTTATATGGCGGCAATGAGCAGTTCTTC.

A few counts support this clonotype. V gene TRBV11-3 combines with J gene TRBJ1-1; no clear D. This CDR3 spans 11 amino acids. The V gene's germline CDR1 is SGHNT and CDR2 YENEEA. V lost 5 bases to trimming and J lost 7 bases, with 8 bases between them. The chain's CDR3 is CASSARREAFF. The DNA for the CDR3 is TGTGCCAGCAGCGCGCGGCGTGAAGCTTTCTTT.

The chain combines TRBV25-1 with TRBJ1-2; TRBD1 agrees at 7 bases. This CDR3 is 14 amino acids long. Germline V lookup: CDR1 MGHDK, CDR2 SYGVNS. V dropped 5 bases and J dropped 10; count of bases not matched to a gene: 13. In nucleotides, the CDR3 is TGTGCCAGCAGTCACGAAGGGGGCTACACCGTCTACACCTTC. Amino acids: CASSHEGGYTVYTF.

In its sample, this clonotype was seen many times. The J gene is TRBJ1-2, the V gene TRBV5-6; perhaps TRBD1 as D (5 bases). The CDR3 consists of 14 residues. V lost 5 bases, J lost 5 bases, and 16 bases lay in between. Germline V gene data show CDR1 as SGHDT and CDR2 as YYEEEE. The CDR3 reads CASRTAHLEYGYTF. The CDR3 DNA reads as TGTGCCAGCAGGACAGCACACTTGGAATATGGCTACACCTTC. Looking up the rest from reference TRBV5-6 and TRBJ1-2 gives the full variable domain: DAGVTQSPTHLIKTRGQQVTLRCSPKSGHDTVSWYQQALGQGPQFIFQYYEEEERQRGNFPDRFSGHQFPNYSSELNVNALLLGDSALYLCASRTAHLEYGYTFGSGTRLTVV.

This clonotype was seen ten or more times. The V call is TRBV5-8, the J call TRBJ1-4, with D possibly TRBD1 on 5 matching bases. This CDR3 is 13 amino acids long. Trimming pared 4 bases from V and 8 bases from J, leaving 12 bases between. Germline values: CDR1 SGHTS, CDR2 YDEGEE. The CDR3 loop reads CASSTVQGEKLFF. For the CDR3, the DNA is TGTGCCAGCAGCACCGTCCAGGGCGAAAAACTGTTTTTT. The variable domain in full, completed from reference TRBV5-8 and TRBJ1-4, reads EAGVTQSPTHLIKTRGQQATLRCSPISGHTSVYWYQQALGLGLQFLLWYDEGEERNRGNFPPRFSGRQFPNYSSELNVNALELEDSALYLCASSTVQGEKLFFGSGTQLSVL.

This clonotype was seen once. In nucleotides, the CDR3 is TGTGCCAGCAGCCACACACACTCAGGGCACCTCCTCTATGGCTACACCTTC. As protein: CASSHTHSGHLLYGYTF. V and J are TRBV27 and TRBJ1-2; D might be TRBD1 (5 bases). This CDR3 has 17 residues. CDR1 and CDR2 from the germline V gene are MNHEY and SMNVEV (reference sequence). Trimming removed 6 bases from V and 4 bases from J, with 24 bases in between.

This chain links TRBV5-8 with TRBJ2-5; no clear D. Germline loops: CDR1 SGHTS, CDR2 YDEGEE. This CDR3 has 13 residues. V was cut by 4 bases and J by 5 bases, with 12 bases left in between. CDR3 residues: CASSPWNAETQYF. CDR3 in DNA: TGTGCCAGCAGCCCGTGGAATGCGGAGACCCAGTACTTC.

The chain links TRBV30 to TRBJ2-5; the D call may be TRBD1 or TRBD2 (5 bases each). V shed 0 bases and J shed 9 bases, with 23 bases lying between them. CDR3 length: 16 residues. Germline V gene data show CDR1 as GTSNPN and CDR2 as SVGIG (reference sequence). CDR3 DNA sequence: TGTGCCTGGAGTGTAACCGGGACGCAAAGCTTGATTCCCCAGTACTTC. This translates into CAWSVTGTQSLIPQYF.

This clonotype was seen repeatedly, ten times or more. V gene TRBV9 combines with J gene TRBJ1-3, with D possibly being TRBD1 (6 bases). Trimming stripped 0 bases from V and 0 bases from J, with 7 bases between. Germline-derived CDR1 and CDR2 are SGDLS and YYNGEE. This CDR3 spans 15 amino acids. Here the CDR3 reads CASSVGTASGNTIYF. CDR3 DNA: TGTGCCAGCAGCGTAGGGACAGCCTCTGGAAACACCATATATTTT. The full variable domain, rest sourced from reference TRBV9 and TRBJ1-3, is DSGVTQTPKHLITATGQRVTLRCSPRSGDLSVYWYQQSLDQGLQFLIQYYNGEERAKGNILERFSAQQFPDLHSELNLSSLELGDSALYFCASSVGTASGNTIYFGEGSWLTVV.

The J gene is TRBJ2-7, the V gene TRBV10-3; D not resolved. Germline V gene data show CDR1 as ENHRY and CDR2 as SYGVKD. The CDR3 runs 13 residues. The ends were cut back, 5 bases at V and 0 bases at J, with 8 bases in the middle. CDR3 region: CAISLGSSYEQYF. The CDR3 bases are TGTGCCATCAGTTTGGGCAGCTCCTACGAGCAGTACTTC.

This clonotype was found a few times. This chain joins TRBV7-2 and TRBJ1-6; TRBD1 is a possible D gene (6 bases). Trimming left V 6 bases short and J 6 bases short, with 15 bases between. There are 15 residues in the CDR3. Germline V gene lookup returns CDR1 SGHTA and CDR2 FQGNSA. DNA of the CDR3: TGTGCCAGCAGATTCGGGGGACAAATTAATTCACCCCTCCACTTT. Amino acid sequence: CASRFGGQINSPLHF. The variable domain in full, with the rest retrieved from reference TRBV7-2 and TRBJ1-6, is GAGVSQSPSNKVTEKGKDVELRCDPISGHTALYWYRQSLGQGLEFLIYFQGNSAPDKSGLPSDRFSAERTGGSVSTLTIQRTQQEDSAVYLCASRFGGQINSPLHFGNGTRLTVT.